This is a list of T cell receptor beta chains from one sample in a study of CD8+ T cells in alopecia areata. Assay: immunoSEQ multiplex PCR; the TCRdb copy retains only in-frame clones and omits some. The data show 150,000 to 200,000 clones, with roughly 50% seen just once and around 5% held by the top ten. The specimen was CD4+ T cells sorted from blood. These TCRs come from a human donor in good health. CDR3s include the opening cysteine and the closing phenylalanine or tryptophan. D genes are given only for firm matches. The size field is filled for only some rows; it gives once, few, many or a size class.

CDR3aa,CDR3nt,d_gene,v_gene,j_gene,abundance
CASSWAAQLLNTEAFF,TGCGCCAGCAGCTGGGCAGCCCAACTACTGAACACTGAAGCTTTCTTT,.,TRBV5-1,TRBJ1-1,.
CASSYGAWGEQFF,TGTGCCAGCAGTTACGGGGCCTGGGGTGAGCAGTTCTTC,.,TRBV6-5,TRBJ2-1,.
CASSLGTGLYEQYF,TGTGCCAGCAGCTTAGGGACAGGGTTGTACGAGCAGTACTTC,TRBD1,TRBV7-9,TRBJ2-7,.
CASSPQGNTGELFF,TGTGCCAGTAGTCCCCAGGGGAACACCGGGGAGCTGTTTTTT,.,TRBV19,TRBJ2-2,.
CSVEGPGNYGYTF,TGCAGCGTTGAAGGGCCAGGCAACTATGGCTACACCTTC,.,TRBV29-1,TRBJ1-2,.
CASSIRTGKGETQYF,TGTGCCAGCAGCATAAGGACAGGGAAGGGAGAGACCCAGTACTTC,TRBD1,TRBV7-8,TRBJ2-5,.
CASSLMSGHIQYF,TGTGCCAGCAGCTTAATGTCAGGGCACATTCAGTACTTC,.,TRBV7-9,TRBJ2-4,few
CASSPSGGNQPQHF,TGTGCCAGCAGCCCCTCGGGGGGGAACCAGCCCCAGCATTTT,.,TRBV7-9,TRBJ1-5,few
CASSATDTQYF,TGTGCCAGCAGTGCCACAGATACGCAGTATTTT,.,TRBV7-9,TRBJ2-3,.
CASSYRGGSQPQHF,TGTGCCAGCAGTTATCGGGGGGGTTCACAGCCCCAGCATTTT,.,TRBV6-6,TRBJ1-5,.
CASIGLAAPYEQYF,TGTGCCAGCATAGGACTAGCGGCCCCCTACGAGCAGTACTTC,TRBD2,TRBV2,TRBJ2-7,few
CSGAILGANVLTF,TGCAGCGGGGCCATCTTAGGGGCCAACGTCCTGACTTTC,.,TRBV29-1,TRBJ2-6,.
CASSAPGTGAEAFF,TGTGCCAGCAGCGCACCCGGGACAGGGGCTGAAGCTTTCTTT,TRBD1,TRBV7-9,TRBJ1-1,few
CASSERGYGPREQYF,TGTGCCAGCAGTGAACGGGGGTACGGCCCGCGGGAGCAGTACTTC,.,TRBV2,TRBJ2-7,few
CAWSGNRGSGETQYF,TGTGCCTGGAGTGGAAACAGGGGATCGGGAGAGACCCAGTACTTC,TRBD1,TRBV30,TRBJ2-5,.
CATAFPGQGSEQYF,TGTGCCACCGCGTTCCCGGGACAGGGAAGCGAGCAGTACTTC,TRBD1,TRBV19,TRBJ2-7,.
CASSLGGFNTGELFF,TGTGCCAGCAGCTTGGGTGGCTTCAACACCGGGGAGCTGTTTTTT,.,TRBV11-2,TRBJ2-2,.
CASSHNTGAEQYF,TGCGCCAGCAGCCACAACACAGGGGCGGAGCAGTACTTC,TRBD1,TRBV5-1,TRBJ2-7,few
CASRDRDYEQYF,TGTGCCAGTCGGGACAGGGACTACGAGCAGTACTTC,TRBD1,TRBV19,TRBJ2-7,.
CASSLFAGREQYF,TGTGCCAGCAGTTTATTTGCCGGCAGAGAGCAGTACTTC,.,TRBV27,TRBJ2-7,once
CASSRGTARAFF,TGTGCCAGCAGCCGCGGGACAGCAAGAGCTTTCTTT,TRBD1,TRBV2,TRBJ1-1,.
CSPKGLAGNEQFF,TGCAGCCCGAAGGGACTAGCGGGTAATGAGCAGTTCTTC,TRBD2,TRBV29-1,TRBJ2-1,.
CKIVGSYNEQFF,TGTAAGATTGTGGGCTCCTACAATGAGCAGTTCTTC,.,TRBV29-1,TRBJ2-1,.
CASSLGWAEQYF,TGTGCCAGCTCTCTAGGGTGGGCCGAGCAGTACTTC,.,TRBV28,TRBJ2-7,.
CSVGVAGSSYEQYF,TGCAGCGTTGGGGTAGCGGGGAGCTCCTACGAGCAGTACTTC,TRBD2,TRBV29-1,TRBJ2-7,.
CASSGTGGPDTQYF,TGCGCCAGCAGCGGGACAGGGGGCCCAGATACGCAGTATTTT,TRBD1,TRBV10-2,TRBJ2-3,.
CASSLGGDTEAFF,TGCGCCAGCAGCTTGGGGGGAGACACTGAAGCTTTCTTT,.,TRBV5-1,TRBJ1-1,.
CSSSTYNEQFF,TGCAGTTCCAGTACCTACAATGAGCAGTTCTTC,.,TRBV29-1,TRBJ2-1,.
CSVDRKLNYGYTF,TGCAGCGTGGACAGGAAACTTAACTATGGCTACACCTTC,TRBD1,TRBV29-1,TRBJ1-2,few
CASSQDGRTQYF,TGCGCCAGCAGCCAAGATGGGCGGACCCAGTACTTC,.,TRBV4-1,TRBJ2-5,.
CASSQGDRDQETQYF,TGTGCCAGCAGCCAAGGGGACAGGGACCAAGAGACCCAGTACTTC,TRBD1,TRBV4-2,TRBJ2-5,.
CASSYRANQPQHF,TGTGCCAGCAGTTACAGGGCTAATCAGCCCCAGCATTTT,.,TRBV13,TRBJ1-5,.
CASSVREGDQETQYF,TGTGCCAGCAGCGTACGAGAGGGGGACCAAGAGACCCAGTACTTC,.,TRBV9,TRBJ2-5,.
CASSSGTGQGSSNQPQHF,TGTGCCAGTAGTTCCGGGACAGGGCAAGGGAGTAGCAATCAGCCCCAGCATTTT,TRBD1,TRBV19,TRBJ1-5,.
CASSPGVYKDQPQHF,TGTGCCAGCAGCCCGGGGGTATACAAGGATCAGCCCCAGCATTTT,.,TRBV5-6,TRBJ1-5,.
CASKPSGRREETQYF,TGTGCCAGCAAGCCTAGCGGGAGACGCGAGGAGACCCAGTACTTC,TRBD2,TRBV6-5,TRBJ2-5,.
CAWTSWGTGGYGYTF,TGTGCCTGGACATCATGGGGGACAGGGGGCTATGGCTACACCTTC,TRBD1,TRBV30,TRBJ1-2,.
CSVGGSSYNEQFF,TGCAGCGTAGGCGGAAGCTCCTACAATGAGCAGTTCTTC,.,TRBV29-1,TRBJ2-1,.
CASRQQETQYF,TGTGCCAGCAGACAACAAGAGACCCAGTACTTC,.,TRBV7-9,TRBJ2-5,.
CASSPLGTSGSYEQYF,TGTGCCAGCAGCCCACTCGGGACTAGCGGCTCCTACGAGCAGTACTTC,TRBD2,TRBV9,TRBJ2-7,.
CAWSDAGDTQYF,TGTGCCTGGAGTGACGCGGGAGATACGCAGTATTTT,.,TRBV30,TRBJ2-3,few
CASRPQGTGANVLTF,TGTGCCAGCAGGCCACAGGGGACTGGGGCCAACGTCCTGACTTTC,TRBD1,TRBV6-5,TRBJ2-6,.
CASSRAATNEKLFF,TGTGCCAGCAGCCGTGCAGCAACTAATGAAAAACTGTTTTTT,.,TRBV4-2,TRBJ1-4,.
CAWNIGTITNEQFF,TGTGCCTGGAACATCGGGACTATCACCAATGAGCAGTTCTTC,TRBD2,TRBV30,TRBJ2-1,.
CASSDGRGSGQNTGELFF,TGTGCCAGCAGTGATGGTAGAGGTAGCGGTCAGAACACCGGGGAGCTGTTTTTT,.,TRBV2,TRBJ2-2,.
CASSYSGQGGYGYTF,TGTGCCAGCAGTTACTCGGGACAGGGTGGATATGGCTACACCTTC,TRBD1,TRBV6-5,TRBJ1-2,.